Given below is one T cell receptor (beta chain) in context. Its antigen is as yet unknown. The CDR3 length is 15 residues. Germline CDR1 is MNHEY and CDR2 is SMNVEV (reference sequence). With 8 bases removed from V and 1 base from J, the gap between germline ends came to 17 bases. These data originate in a study of shared clonotypes between healthy human individuals. Broader study findings: Generally, naive subsets came out with larger estimated richness than memory subsets.

Sequenced by immunoSEQ multiplex PCR; TCRdb stores in-frame clones only, minus some. The sample records about 1 million clones, around 74% being singletons. Sequenced material: memory CD4+ T cells sorted from blood. As to subset: CD45RA-negative fraction. The rearrangement joins TRBV27 to TRBJ1-1; a weak D match, TRBD1 (6 bases). This TCR was sampled from a man between 18 and 35 years old in good health. The CDR3 sequence is CASGGPEGSNTEAFF. The CDR3 DNA follows: TGTGCCAGCGGGGGCCCAGAGGGGTCGAACACTGAAGCTTTCTTT.